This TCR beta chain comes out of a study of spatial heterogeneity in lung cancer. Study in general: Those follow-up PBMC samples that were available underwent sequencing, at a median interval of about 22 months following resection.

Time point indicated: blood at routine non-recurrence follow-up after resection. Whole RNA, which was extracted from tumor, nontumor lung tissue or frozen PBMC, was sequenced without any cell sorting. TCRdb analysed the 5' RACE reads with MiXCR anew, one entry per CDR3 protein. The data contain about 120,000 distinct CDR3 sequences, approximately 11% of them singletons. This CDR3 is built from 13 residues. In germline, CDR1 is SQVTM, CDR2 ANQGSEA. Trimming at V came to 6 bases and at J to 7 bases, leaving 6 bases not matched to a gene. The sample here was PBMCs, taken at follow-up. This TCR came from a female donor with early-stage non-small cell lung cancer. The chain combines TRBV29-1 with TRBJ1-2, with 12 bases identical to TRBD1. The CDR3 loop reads CSVPGQGASGYTF. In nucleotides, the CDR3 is TGCAGCGTGCCGGGACAGGGGGCTAGTGGCTACACCTTC.